This entry concerns a single T cell receptor beta chain. The target antigen is unknown. Thyroid surgery had not been preceded by any treatment in any patient. With MiXCR, TCRdb reprocessed the PCR reads. The sample shows roughly 3,800 clones, 35% of them seen only once. The record originates from a study of metastatic and nonmetastatic thyroid tumors. Background on the study: Repertoires from malignant and benign thyroid patients were compared across blood and tumor or nodule tissue. The study's findings and limits: Reportedly, malignant thyroid tumors had significantly higher TCR beta diversity than benign nodules, in blood and tumor.

The CDR3 sequence is 13 residues long. V dropped 6 bases and J dropped 4 bases, with 9 bases sitting between them. CDR1 is MNHNS and CDR2 is SASEGT in the germline V gene. The TCR was taken from a male donor with papillary thyroid cancer or a benign thyroid nodule (not recorded which). Some clones in this sample may be carry-over from other donors' samples. This chain connects TRBV6-1 to TRBJ2-2; possibly TRBD2 for D (5 bases). Sequencing was done on a sample of adjacent normal tissue. The DNA of the CDR3 is TGTGCCAGCAGACTAGGAAGCACCGGGGAGCTGTTTTTT. Translation gives CASRLGSTGELFF.